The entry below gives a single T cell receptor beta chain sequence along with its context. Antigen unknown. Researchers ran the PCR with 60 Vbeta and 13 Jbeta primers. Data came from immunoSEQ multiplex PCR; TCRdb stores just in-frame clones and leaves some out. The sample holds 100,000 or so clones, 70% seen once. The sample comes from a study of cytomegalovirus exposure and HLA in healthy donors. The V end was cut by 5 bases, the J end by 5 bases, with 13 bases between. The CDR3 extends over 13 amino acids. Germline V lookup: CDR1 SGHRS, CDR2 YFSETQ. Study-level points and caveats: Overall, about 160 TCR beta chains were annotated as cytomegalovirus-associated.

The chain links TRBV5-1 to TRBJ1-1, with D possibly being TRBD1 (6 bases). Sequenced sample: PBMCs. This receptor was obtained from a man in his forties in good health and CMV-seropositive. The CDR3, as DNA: TGCGCCAGCAGGCGGACAAGGGGGACTGAAGCTTTCTTT. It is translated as CASRRTRGTEAFF.